A selection of T cell receptor beta chains follows, all from one sample in a study of shared clonotypes between healthy human individuals. Some clones are missing from TCRdb's copy, which holds only in-frame ones; the method was immunoSEQ multiplex PCR. The table lists a few million clones, approximately 94% of them singletons, with under 0.15% in the top ten. The sequencing input was naive CD4+ T cells sorted from blood. The receptor source for this set is a man aged 18 to 30 in good health. Each CDR3 is given with its conserved first and last residue. A D gene is named only where the DNA matches it firmly. Only some rows state a clone size, as once, few, many or a class for expanded clones.

>once|TRBV30|15|NA|TRBJ2-5
TGTGCCTGGAGTCCTGGACAGAAACCCGGCGAGACCCAGTACTTC
CAWSPGQKPGETQYF
>once|TRBV7-2|15|NA|TRBJ1-4
TGTGCCAGCAGCGGACGGGCCACAACTAATGAAAAACTGTTTTTT
CASSGRATTNEKLFF
>NA|TRBV7-9|13|TRBD1|TRBJ1-1
TGTGCCAGCAGCTCGACAGGGTTGGCTGAAGCTTTCTTT
CASSSTGLAEAFF
>NA|TRBV19|14|NA|TRBJ1-5
TGTGCCAGTAGTCTGGGGTCAGGCAATCAGCCCCAGCATTTT
CASSLGSGNQPQHF
>NA|TRBV7-9|16|NA|TRBJ1-5
TGTGCCAGCAGCTCCCAAAGACAGGAGCGCAATCAGCCCCAGCATTTT
CASSSQRQERNQPQHF
>NA|TRBV10-3|14|NA|TRBJ1-4
TGTGCCATCGGGGAGGGGGGCCCAAATGAAAAACTGTTTTTT
CAIGEGGPNEKLFF
>NA|TRBV2|14|NA|TRBJ1-1
TGTGCCAGCACGACCACAGGTAGAGCCACTGAAGCTTTCTTT
CASTTTGRATEAFF
>NA|TRBV4-2|16|NA|TRBJ1-3
TGTGCCAGCAGCCAAGGGGGGGCAGTCTCTGGAAACACCATATATTTT
CASSQGGAVSGNTIYF
>NA|TRBV29-1|16|TRBD1|TRBJ2-1
TGCAGCGTTGAAGGGGTTCGGGACAGCATCTACAATGAGCAGTTCTTC
CSVEGVRDSIYNEQFF
>NA|TRBV6-5|13|NA|TRBJ2-3
TGTGCCAGCAGTCCTTTTCCGGGCGATACGCAGTATTTT
CASSPFPGDTQYF
>NA|TRBV2|14|NA|TRBJ1-1
TGTGCCAGCAAAGCTCAAAATGTGAACACTGAAGCTTTCTTT
CASKAQNVNTEAFF
>NA|TRBV29-1|15|TRBD2|TRBJ2-2
TGCAGCGTTTCCCTACTAGCGGAGAGCACCGGGGAGCTGTTTTTT
CSVSLLAESTGELFF
>NA|TRBV29-1|18|NA|TRBJ1-3
TGCAGCGTTGAAGATTACAGGGCCCGAAGCCTCTCTGGAAACACCATATATTTT
CSVEDYRARSLSGNTIYF
>NA|TRBV6-1|14|TRBD1|TRBJ1-4
TGTGCCAGCAGTGAAGCCCTACAGGGGGAAAAACTGTTTTTT
CASSEALQGEKLFF
>NA|TRBV10-3|16|TRBD2|TRBJ2-3
TGTGCCATCAGCGGCACTAGCGGGACATTCACAGATACGCAGTATTTT
CAISGTSGTFTDTQYF
>NA|TRBV7-8|15|NA|TRBJ2-3
TGTGCCAGCAGCTTAGGGGCCGCGGGCGCAGATACGCAGTATTTT
CASSLGAAGADTQYF
>NA|TRBV7-9|18|NA|TRBJ2-5
TGTGCCAGCAGCTTAGGGACAGAATCGTACCTGCTCCAAGAGACCCAGTACTTC
CASSLGTESYLLQETQYF
>NA|TRBV6-1|13|TRBD1|TRBJ1-2
TGTGCCAGCAGTGGAACAGGGGCCTATGGCTACACCTTC
CASSGTGAYGYTF
>NA|TRBV11-2|18|TRBD2|TRBJ2-7
TGTGCCAGCAGCTCCCTTAGAAAACGGGAGGATTTGTCCTACGAGCAGTACTTC
CASSSLRKREDLSYEQYF
>NA|TRBV7-2|14|TRBD1|TRBJ2-7
TGTGCCAGCAGGAGCGACAGGGTGACCTACGAGCAGTACTTC
CASRSDRVTYEQYF
>few|TRBV5-1|14|NA|TRBJ1-1
TGCGCCAGCAGCTTGGAAGTAGGGAGGGCTGAAGCTTTCTTT
CASSLEVGRAEAFF
>NA|TRBV2|14|NA|TRBJ2-2
TGTGCCAGCAGTAGGGAGGGGGCCGTCGGGGAGCTGTTTTTT
CASSREGAVGELFF
>NA|TRBV15|16|NA|TRBJ2-3
TGTGCCACCAGCAGAGATCGCGCCCGGATAGGAGATACGCAGTATTTT
CATSRDRARIGDTQYF
>NA|TRBV6-5|16|NA|TRBJ2-5
TGTGCCAGCAGTTACTCGGCACCACTCTCTAAGGGGACCCAGTACTTC
CASSYSAPLSKGTQYF
>NA|TRBV4-2|15|NA|TRBJ2-2
TGTGCCAGCAGCCAAGAGGGCACGAACACCGGGGAGCTGTTTTTT
CASSQEGTNTGELFF
>NA|TRBV30|15|NA|TRBJ2-3
TGTGCCTGGAGTGTACAAGATCGGGGAACGGGTACGCAGTATTTT
CAWSVQDRGTGTQYF
>NA|TRBV28|13|NA|TRBJ1-5
TGTGCCAGCAGTTTAACGGGGAGTCAGCCCCAGCATTTT
CASSLTGSQPQHF
>NA|TRBV18|15|TRBD2|TRBJ2-5
TGTGCCAGCTCACCTACTAGCGGGAGGGGAGAGACCCAGTACTTC
CASSPTSGRGETQYF
>NA|TRBV5-6|16|NA|TRBJ2-1
TGTGCCAGCAGCTGGAACCGGGACTCCTCCTACAATGAGCAGTTCTTC
CASSWNRDSSYNEQFF
>NA|TRBV5-6|11|NA|TRBJ2-7
TGTGCCAGCAGCTTGGCGTACGAGCAGTACTTC
CASSLAYEQYF
>NA|TRBV7-9|17|TRBD1|TRBJ1-2
TGTGCCAGCAGCTTCGACGACAAGGCAGGACAGGGTCATGGCTACACCTTC
CASSFDDKAGQGHGYTF